These T cell receptor beta chains were read from a single sample in a study of T cell responses to AZD1222 COVID-19 vaccine. Data came from immunoSEQ multiplex PCR; TCRdb stores just in-frame clones and leaves some out. This table has 150,000 or so clones, more than 85% appearing once. The specimen comprised peripheral blood, sampled on day 0 of AZD1222 vaccination. The receptors derive from an adult in good health. Each CDR3 is given with its conserved first and last residue. A D gene is named only where the DNA matches it firmly. Some rows have no size entry. The others give once, few or many, or a class for an expanded clone.

j_gene: TRBJ2-1
d_gene: -
v_gene: TRBV4-3
abundance: -
CDR3aa: CASRYNEQFF
CDR3nt: TGCGCCAGCAGGTACAATGAGCAGTTCTTC

j_gene: TRBJ2-5
d_gene: -
v_gene: TRBV6-2/TRBV6-3
abundance: -
CDR3aa: CASSYSRETQYF
CDR3nt: TGTGCCAGCAGTTACTCGAGGGAGACCCAGTACTTC

j_gene: TRBJ1-2
d_gene: -
v_gene: TRBV6-5
abundance: -
CDR3aa: CASSYDGSGAYGYTF
CDR3nt: TGTGCCAGCAGTTATGATGGTTCGGGCGCCTATGGCTACACCTTC

j_gene: TRBJ1-6
d_gene: TRBD1
v_gene: TRBV9
abundance: -
CDR3aa: CASSVTGAGSNSPLHF
CDR3nt: TGTGCCAGCAGCGTTACAGGGGCCGGGTCAAATTCACCCCTCCACTTT

j_gene: TRBJ1-1
d_gene: -
v_gene: TRBV5-5
abundance: -
CDR3aa: CASSSTVDNTEAFF
CDR3nt: TGTGCCAGCAGCTCGACAGTGGACAACACTGAAGCTTTCTTT

j_gene: TRBJ2-5
d_gene: -
v_gene: TRBV10-3
abundance: -
CDR3aa: CAISDWGSEETQYF
CDR3nt: TGTGCCATCAGTGATTGGGGATCTGAGGAGACCCAGTACTTC

j_gene: TRBJ1-1
d_gene: -
v_gene: TRBV7-2
abundance: -
CDR3aa: CASSLNRNTEAFF
CDR3nt: TGTGCCAGCAGCTTAAACAGGAACACTGAAGCTTTCTTT

j_gene: TRBJ2-2
d_gene: -
v_gene: TRBV5-1
abundance: -
CDR3aa: CASSFTVTTTNTGELFF
CDR3nt: TGCGCCAGCAGCTTTACCGTGACAACCACGAACACCGGGGAGCTGTTTTTT

j_gene: TRBJ1-5
d_gene: -
v_gene: TRBV6-6
abundance: -
CDR3aa: CASSYGNGQPQHF
CDR3nt: TGTGCCAGCAGTTACGGGAACGGTCAGCCCCAGCATTTT

j_gene: TRBJ1-5
d_gene: -
v_gene: TRBV7-2
abundance: once
CDR3aa: CASSLRVNQPQHF
CDR3nt: TGTGCCAGCAGCTTGAGGGTCAATCAGCCCCAGCATTTT

j_gene: TRBJ1-1
d_gene: -
v_gene: TRBV11-2
abundance: -
CDR3aa: CASSLTAIRNTEAFF
CDR3nt: TGTGCCAGCAGCTTGACAGCTATAAGAAACACTGAAGCTTTCTTT

j_gene: TRBJ1-6
d_gene: -
v_gene: TRBV11-2
abundance: -
CDR3aa: CASSLGRRDVRGPLHF
CDR3nt: TGTGCCAGCAGCTTAGGCCGAAGGGATGTTCGCGGACCCCTCCACTTT

j_gene: TRBJ1-4
d_gene: -
v_gene: TRBV9
abundance: -
CDR3aa: CASSVTGGRSTNEKLFF
CDR3nt: TGTGCCAGCAGCGTTACGGGAGGGCGGTCAACTAATGAAAAACTGTTTTTT

j_gene: TRBJ2-3
d_gene: -
v_gene: TRBV5-1
abundance: once
CDR3aa: CASSLGGISTDTQYF
CDR3nt: TGCGCCAGCAGCTTGGGGGGGATAAGCACAGATACGCAGTATTTT

j_gene: TRBJ1-1
d_gene: -
v_gene: TRBV19
abundance: -
CDR3aa: CASSMGRELTEAFF
CDR3nt: TGTGCCAGTAGTATGGGCAGGGAGCTCACTGAAGCTTTCTTT

j_gene: TRBJ1-1
d_gene: TRBD1
v_gene: TRBV11-2
abundance: -
CDR3aa: CASSHLRDRVPEAFF
CDR3nt: TGTGCCAGCAGCCACCTCCGAGACAGGGTCCCTGAAGCTTTCTTT

j_gene: TRBJ1-5
d_gene: TRBD1
v_gene: TRBV10-3
abundance: -
CDR3aa: CAISSTGRDQPQHF
CDR3nt: TGTGCCATCAGCTCGACAGGGAGGGATCAGCCCCAGCATTTT

j_gene: TRBJ2-2
d_gene: TRBD2
v_gene: TRBV28
abundance: -
CDR3aa: CASPPNGRASNTGELFF
CDR3nt: TGTGCCAGCCCACCCAACGGGAGGGCCTCGAACACCGGGGAGCTGTTTTTT

j_gene: TRBJ2-7
d_gene: TRBD2
v_gene: TRBV7-2
abundance: -
CDR3aa: CASSPQAGEMYEQYF
CDR3nt: TGTGCCAGCAGCCCCCAAGCGGGAGAGATGTACGAGCAGTACTTC

j_gene: TRBJ2-1
d_gene: -
v_gene: TRBV11-2
abundance: -
CDR3aa: CASSLTQREQFF
CDR3nt: TGTGCCAGCAGCCTCACTCAGCGGGAGCAGTTCTTC

j_gene: TRBJ2-2
d_gene: -
v_gene: TRBV12-3/TRBV12-4
abundance: once
CDR3aa: CASRNRDTGELFF
CDR3nt: TGTGCCAGCAGAAATCGAGATACCGGGGAGCTGTTTTTT

j_gene: TRBJ2-7
d_gene: -
v_gene: TRBV21-1
abundance: once
CDR3aa: CASSPRGGGYEQYF
CDR3nt: TGTGCCAGCAGCCCCCGGGGGGGCGGCTACGAGCAGTACTTC